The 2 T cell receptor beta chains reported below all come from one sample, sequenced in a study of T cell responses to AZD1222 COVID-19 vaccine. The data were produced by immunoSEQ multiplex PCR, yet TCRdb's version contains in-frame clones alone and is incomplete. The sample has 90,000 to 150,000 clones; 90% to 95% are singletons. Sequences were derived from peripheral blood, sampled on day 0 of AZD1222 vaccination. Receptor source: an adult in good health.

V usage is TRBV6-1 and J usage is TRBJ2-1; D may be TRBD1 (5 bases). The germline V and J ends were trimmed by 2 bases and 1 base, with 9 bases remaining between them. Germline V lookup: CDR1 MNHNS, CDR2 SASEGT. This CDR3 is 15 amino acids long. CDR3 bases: TGTGCCAGCAGTGAATTCGACAGATCCTACAATGAGCAGTTCTTC. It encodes CASSEFDRSYNEQFF.

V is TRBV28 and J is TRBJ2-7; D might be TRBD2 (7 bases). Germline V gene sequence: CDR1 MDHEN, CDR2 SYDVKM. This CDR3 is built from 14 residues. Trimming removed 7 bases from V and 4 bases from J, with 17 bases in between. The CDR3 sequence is CASTWGGIQYEQYF. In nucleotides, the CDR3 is TGTGCCAGCACCTGGGGGGGCATACAATACGAGCAGTACTTC.